This is a list of T cell receptor beta chains from one sample in a study of T cell responses to AZD1222 COVID-19 vaccine. Profiled with immunoSEQ multiplex PCR; TCRdb holds only in-frame clones, not every one. Of tens of thousands of clones in the sample, around 85% were seen once. This sample comprised peripheral blood, obtained 28 days after the second AZD1222 dose. The source of these receptors is an adult who received the AZD1222 COVID-19 vaccine. The CDR3 runs from the conserved cysteine through the conserved F or W. The D gene is left open where the match is weak. The size field is filled for only some rows; it gives once, few, many or a size class.

V gene,D gene,clone size,J gene,CDR3 DNA,CDR3 protein
TRBV18,TRBD1,.,TRBJ1-3,TGTGCCAGCTCACCAGCCGGGACAGCTATTGGAAACACCATATATTTT,CASSPAGTAIGNTIYF
TRBV5-4,TRBD1,.,TRBJ1-4,TGTGCCAGCAGCCGACAGGGGGCAACTAATGAAAAACTGTTTTTT,CASSRQGATNEKLFF
TRBV28,TRBD2,.,TRBJ2-2,TGTGCCGGGGAGGGAGCCGGGGAGCTGTTTTTT,CAGEGAGELFF
TRBV11-2,.,.,TRBJ2-2,TGTGCCAGCAGCTTAGGACGCATGAACACCGGGGAGCTGTTTTTT,CASSLGRMNTGELFF
TRBV5-6,.,.,TRBJ1-2,TGTGCCAGCAAAACAAACGGGCCCTATGGCTACACCTTC,CASKTNGPYGYTF
TRBV25-1,.,once,TRBJ1-2,TGTGCCAGCAGTGGGGACGGACACGGCTACACCTTC,CASSGDGHGYTF
TRBV6-2/TRBV6-3,.,.,TRBJ1-4,TGTGCCAGCAGTTACTCGATGGGAGCCGGTAAACTGTTTTTT,CASSYSMGAGKLFF
TRBV5-5,.,.,TRBJ1-2,TGTGCCAGCAGCAAGGACGCGGCTAACTATGGCTACACCTTC,CASSKDAANYGYTF
TRBV6-6,TRBD2,.,TRBJ2-3,TGTGCCAGCAGCCAGCGGGGTAGCGTTAGGTTTGATACGCAGTATTTT,CASSQRGSVRFDTQYF
TRBV2,.,.,TRBJ1-4,TGTGCCAGCAAATCGGGCAGCCTTAATGAAAAACTGTTTTTT,CASKSGSLNEKLFF
TRBV27,.,.,TRBJ1-6,TGTGCCAGCAGTCGGGAGGGGGGTGTTTTGAATTCACCCCTCCACTTT,CASSREGGVLNSPLHF
TRBV28,TRBD1,once,TRBJ2-7,TGTGCCAGCAGTTCAACAGGGGGCGAACTCTACGAGCAGTACTTC,CASSSTGGELYEQYF
TRBV7-9,TRBD1,.,TRBJ1-5,TGTGCCAGCAGCCACCTAGGCGGGACAGGGATGGGTAATCAGCCCCAGCATTTT,CASSHLGGTGMGNQPQHF
TRBV12-3/TRBV12-4,.,.,TRBJ2-5,TGTGCCAGCAGTTTTTACAGTCAAGAGACCCAGTACTTC,CASSFYSQETQYF
TRBV11-1,TRBD1,.,TRBJ2-7,TGTGCCAGCAGCTCAGGACAGGGAATAAACCACGAGCAGTACTTC,CASSSGQGINHEQYF
TRBV4-3,TRBD2,.,TRBJ2-1,TGCGCCAGCAGCCAAGAGATAGCGGGGGCCTACAATGAGCAGTTCTTC,CASSQEIAGAYNEQFF
TRBV24-1,.,.,TRBJ1-2,TGTGCCACCAGTCCACAGGGAGCTAACTATGGCTACACCTTC,CATSPQGANYGYTF
TRBV14,TRBD2,.,TRBJ2-3,TGTGCCAGCAGCCAAGGGAGCTGGCGGGGGGGGCAGTATTTT,CASSQGSWRGGQYF
TRBV9,.,.,TRBJ1-2,TGTGCCAGCAGCGTAGCAGGAGGAGGAGGCTACACCTTC,CASSVAGGGGYTF
TRBV10-3,.,.,TRBJ2-7,TGCGCAGGCGGATCCCCCTACGAGCAGTACTTC,CAGGSPYEQYF
TRBV4-1,TRBD2,.,TRBJ2-1,TGCGCCAGCAGCCAGGAGCGGGGGGTCTGGGGGTCCTACAATGAGCAGTTCTTC,CASSQERGVWGSYNEQFF
TRBV18,.,.,TRBJ1-1,TGTGCCAGCTCACCCCCCGGCCTTTTAATGAACACTGAAGCTTTCTTT,CASSPPGLLMNTEAFF
TRBV3-1/TRBV3-2,TRBD2,.,TRBJ2-5,TGTGCCAGCAGCGGGCTTAGCGGGGGGGCTGATGAGACCCAGTACTTC,CASSGLSGGADETQYF
TRBV19,.,.,TRBJ1-5,TGTGCCAGTAGTATACCGGTGGGGGGCCTGGTAAGCAATCAGCCCCAGCATTTT,CASSIPVGGLVSNQPQHF
TRBV12-3/TRBV12-4,.,.,TRBJ1-1,TGTGCCAGCAGCGGACAGATGAACACTGAAGCTTTCTTT,CASSGQMNTEAFF
TRBV5-8,.,.,TRBJ2-1,TGTGCCAGCAGCTATGGGACCGGAATGGAGCAGTTCTTC,CASSYGTGMEQFF
TRBV5-1,TRBD2,.,TRBJ2-1,TGCGCCAGCAGCGGAGGTTTAGGTAGCGGGGACTCCTACAATGAGCAGTTCTTC,CASSGGLGSGDSYNEQFF
TRBV6-2/TRBV6-3,.,few,TRBJ1-1,TGTGCCAGCAGTTCCACCTACACTGAAGCTTTCTTT,CASSSTYTEAFF
TRBV5-5,TRBD1,few,TRBJ2-1,TGTGCCAGCAGCCGGGACAGGGGGGTAAATGAGCAGTTCTTC,CASSRDRGVNEQFF
TRBV13,.,.,TRBJ1-2,TGTGCCAGCAGCTTTGGCCAGCCGCTCTATGGCTACACCTTC,CASSFGQPLYGYTF
TRBV4-3,.,.,TRBJ1-6,TGCGCCAGCAGCCAAGAATGGGGGGAGAATTCACCCCTCCACTTT,CASSQEWGENSPLHF
TRBV12-3/TRBV12-4,TRBD2,.,TRBJ2-7,TGTGCCAGCAGGACTAGCGGGGGGGACGAGCAGTACTTC,CASRTSGGDEQYF
TRBV28,TRBD1,.,TRBJ1-2,TGTGCCAGCATTGGAGGGGGCGACTATGGCTACACCTTC,CASIGGGDYGYTF
TRBV10-3,.,.,TRBJ1-5,TGTGCCATCTTCAGGGTACAGGATCAGCCCCAGCATTTT,CAIFRVQDQPQHF
TRBV4-3,TRBD2,.,TRBJ2-7,TGCGCCAGCAGCCAAGATGGGGTAGCGGGGGAGTTCGAGCAGTACTTC,CASSQDGVAGEFEQYF
TRBV10-3,.,.,TRBJ2-3,TGTGCCATCAGTGAGAGGACGGCGGGCACAGATACGCAGTATTTT,CAISERTAGTDTQYF
TRBV19,.,.,TRBJ1-1,TGTGCCAGTAGTATAGTCAGTAGGACTGAAGCTTTCTTT,CASSIVSRTEAFF
TRBV3-1/TRBV3-2,TRBD1,once,TRBJ1-6,TGTGCCAGCAGCCTGTCTCTAGGGGACAGTCTATATAATTCACCCCTCCACTTT,CASSLSLGDSLYNSPLHF
TRBV7-2,TRBD1,.,TRBJ1-2,TGTGCCAGCAGCTTAGAGGACAGGGGGTTCTATGGCTACACCTTC,CASSLEDRGFYGYTF
TRBV25-1,.,.,TRBJ2-1,TGTGCCAGCAGTTCGCGGCCTTCGACAACCCCCTACAATGAGCAGTTCTTC,CASSSRPSTTPYNEQFF
TRBV29-1,TRBD1,.,TRBJ1-2,TGCAGCGTTGATCCCAGCGACAGGGGGGTCAATGGCTACACCTTC,CSVDPSDRGVNGYTF
TRBV21-1,.,.,TRBJ2-3,TGTGCCAGCAGCAAAGGTGGGGTACTTACTAGCACAGATACGCAGTATTTT,CASSKGGVLTSTDTQYF
TRBV16,.,.,TRBJ1-4,TGTGCCAGCAGCCAAGGGTCTCACAGCCTTAATGAAAAACTGTTTTTT,CASSQGSHSLNEKLFF
TRBV2,.,.,TRBJ2-7,TGTGCCAGCAAGGGGGAGGGTCCCGAGCAGTACTTC,CASKGEGPEQYF
TRBV2,.,few,TRBJ1-2,TGTGCCAGCGGGGCAGGGACTAACTATGGCTACACCTTC,CASGAGTNYGYTF
TRBV5-1,.,few,TRBJ1-1,TGCGCCAGCAGCCCCGGACAGATAGCAATGAACACTGAAGCTTTCTTT,CASSPGQIAMNTEAFF
TRBV3-1/TRBV3-2,TRBD1,.,TRBJ2-1,TGTGCCAGCAGCCCCAGGACAGGGAAAATGGGCGAGCAGTTCTTC,CASSPRTGKMGEQFF
TRBV6-5,.,.,TRBJ2-3,TGTGCCAGCAGTTACGGGCCACTCAGCTCAGATACGCAGTATTTT,CASSYGPLSSDTQYF
TRBV19,.,.,TRBJ2-1,TGTGCCAGTAAATTGACTAAGAACATTTACAATGAGCAGTTCTTC,CASKLTKNIYNEQFF